Below, one T cell receptor beta chain is given with its context. The data are from a study of T cell responses to AZD1222 COVID-19 vaccine. Some clones are missing from TCRdb's copy, which holds only in-frame ones; the method was immunoSEQ multiplex PCR. The sample has some 94,000 clones, approximately 89% seen once; the top ten hold approximately 5%. With V trimmed by 2 bases and J by 3 bases, 3 bases remained unmatched. Germline lookup yields CDR1 MGHDK and CDR2 SYGVNS. The CDR3 is made up of 14 amino acids. This chain uses TRBV25-1 with TRBJ1-2; 7 nucleotides align to TRBD1. This TCR was recovered from an adult who received the AZD1222 COVID-19 vaccine. The sample was peripheral blood, taken 28 days after the second AZD1222 dose. The CDR3 protein is CASSEPGTDYGYTF. DNA for the CDR3: TGTGCCAGCAGTGAACCCGGGACAGACTATGGCTACACCTTC.